This T cell receptor beta chain stems from a study of cytomegalovirus exposure and HLA in healthy donors. Overall study findings and caveats: Later genetic work tied a missense DCLRE1C variant to beta-chain V and J trimming. The authors judged a highly shared variant cluster likely a sequencing artifact. No immune exposure information besides CMV serostatus was available.

On this clone: Its antigen is currently unknown.

Primers included in the PCR were 60 Vbeta and 13 Jbeta primers. Only in-frame clones appear in the TCRdb table, and some are missing; sequencing was by immunoSEQ multiplex PCR. In the table there are about 130,000 clones, around four fifths of which are singletons. Sequences were obtained from PBMCs. The TCR originated in a boy aged 2 to 10 in good health and CMV-seronegative.

The CDR3 loop is CASSSLERGAYEQYF. DNA for the CDR3: TGTGCCAGCAGCTCCCTTGAGCGGGGGGCCTACGAGCAGTACTTC. The chain couples TRBV5-6 to TRBJ2-7, with 9 bases identical to TRBD2. V lost 3 bases and J lost 2; bases outside the gene matches: 6. Germline loops: CDR1 SGHDT, CDR2 YYEEEE. The CDR3 has 15 residues.